A selection of T cell receptor beta chains follows, all from one sample in a study of blood T cell repertoires in COVID-19. The protocol was immunoSEQ multiplex PCR, while the TCRdb copy is restricted to in-frame clones and leaves out a portion. Of about 210,000 clones in the sample, approximately 86% are singletons; the top ten hold about 3.8%. Source material: PBMCs or T cells enriched from blood (not recorded which). These receptor sequences come from a woman aged 40 to 50 with acute COVID-19. CDR3s include the opening cysteine and the closing phenylalanine or tryptophan.

J	V	CDR3
TRBJ2-3	TRBV28	CASIPRGAGADTQYF
TRBJ1-6	TRBV30	CAWSVPGQTNSPLHF
TRBJ1-2	TRBV2	CASRGTGANYGYTF
TRBJ2-4	TRBV4-2	CASSQEAPMSGAVLAKNIQYF
TRBJ2-3	TRBV11-2	CASSSGDRRSTDTQYF
TRBJ2-7	TRBV10-3	CAISELEGRGEQYF
TRBJ2-7	TRBV28	CASRPSSYEQYF
TRBJ2-7	TRBV5-4	CASSLDLSSYEQYF
TRBJ2-3	TRBV7-9	CASSSVLGPLQYF
TRBJ1-2	TRBV29-1	CSVADSPNYGYTF
TRBJ1-3	TRBV28	CASSFGEYIPGNTIYF
TRBJ2-4	TRBV7-2	CASAPGEGAKNIQYF
TRBJ2-1	TRBV12-5	CASGPGLGGNEQFF
TRBJ1-5	TRBV30	CAWSPTLSNQPQHF
TRBJ1-1	TRBV5-1	CASSLVRGNTEAFF
TRBJ2-1	TRBV6-5	CASSTTGAYEQFF
TRBJ2-3	TRBV27	CASEPTGGLADTQYF
TRBJ2-1	TRBV19	CASSTYSSGGEQFF
TRBJ1-2	TRBV2	CAGNGQGKGYGYTF
TRBJ1-2	TRBV28	CASSSQVGGLDYGYTF
TRBJ1-2	TRBV3-1/TRBV3-2	CASSQGRSLYGYTF
TRBJ2-3	TRBV7-2	CASSLGLSGTGTDTQYF
TRBJ2-7	TRBV5-1	CASSLQDISYEQYF
TRBJ2-3	TRBV5-1	CASSSQGGGADTQYF
TRBJ2-1	TRBV7-2	CASSLVGTSGRSVNEQFF
TRBJ2-1	TRBV10-1	CASPPAPPSGRGNEQFF
TRBJ2-1	TRBV9	CASSGVSNEQFF
TRBJ1-2	TRBV6-1	CASSETSYGYTF
TRBJ2-5	TRBV5-1	CASSPAGTNRQETQYF
TRBJ1-1	TRBV28	CASRIGGSGTEAFF
TRBJ2-7	TRBV5-6	CASSTGTGPGEQYF
TRBJ1-3	TRBV19	CASRDRGAGNTIYF
TRBJ1-4	TRBV28	CASSLWGQGEANEKLFF
TRBJ2-3	TRBV7-2	CASSLLGGGLAGRVDTQYF
TRBJ2-3	TRBV5-4	CASSSAGLWTDTQYF
TRBJ1-1	TRBV27	CATMRVAEAFF
TRBJ2-3	TRBV18	CASSPDYLSTDTQYF
TRBJ2-3	TRBV28	CASNQRDPRDTQYF
TRBJ2-5	TRBV9	CASSVTTGETQYF
TRBJ1-5	TRBV2	CASTYSNQPQHF
TRBJ1-2	TRBV9	CASSAEVSTARYTF
TRBJ1-6	TRBV7-8	CASRYRETSPLHF
TRBJ2-5	TRBV28	CASTWRAYQETQYF
TRBJ2-7	TRBV7-8	CASSDLAPREQYF
TRBJ1-3	TRBV6-5	CASSSTGGTVDTIYF
TRBJ2-7	TRBV28	CASTYRGGRIYGEQYF
TRBJ2-7	TRBV5-6	CASSAGQGARTEVF
TRBJ2-7	TRBV28	CASSSRQGDRHQQYF
TRBJ2-1	TRBV6-2/TRBV6-3	CASSLWGGSGNEQFF
TRBJ1-6	TRBV28	CASTPGLNNSPLHF
TRBJ1-1	TRBV10-1	CASRGARDTEAFF
TRBJ2-1	TRBV28	CASSGAGNGSYNEQFF
TRBJ2-5	TRBV28	CASTTGRRDQETQYF
TRBJ2-2	TRBV5-4	CASSLASGDGTGELFF
TRBJ1-1	TRBV27	CASSLSPLGVGLEEAFF
TRBJ1-5	TRBV28	CASSFAGGGSPQPQHF
TRBJ2-1	TRBV3-1/TRBV3-2	CASSPPPPGQGRNEQFF
TRBJ2-3	TRBV28	CASGDRGTDTQYF
TRBJ1-1	TRBV10-3	CAISESGPNTEAFF